This T cell receptor beta chain came from a study of blood T cell repertoires in COVID-19. In the study overall: From the United States, Italy and Spain came samples of acute and convalescent COVID-19. PBMCs, B-cell-depleted T cells, or T cells were the source of the cDNA or gDNA that made up the material.

As originally analysed: Reference gene primer amplification gave estimated nucleated cell counts. Clones were sequenced by immunoSEQ multiplex PCR, and TCRdb holds only the in-frame ones, with some missing. V and J calls and clone size are those listed in that table; D and trimming were worked out from the DNA. This table holds about 180,000 clones, 75% to 80% found once. CDR1 is SGHDT, CDR2 YYEEEE, per germline. The trim removed 6 bases at V and 7 bases at J, leaving 15 bases unmatched. The CDR3 consists of 15 residues. The TCR originated in a woman aged 70-85 years with acute or convalescent COVID-19. Material for sequencing was peripheral blood. This chain uses TRBV5-6 with TRBJ1-2, with TRBD1 matching over 7 bases. This CDR3 reads CASTSQGVVFLGYTF. The DNA for the CDR3 is TGTGCCAGCACCTCCCAGGGGGTAGTGTTTCTTGGCTACACCTTC.